A selection of T cell receptor beta chains follows, all from one sample in a study of blood T cell repertoires in COVID-19. Sequenced by immunoSEQ multiplex PCR; TCRdb stores in-frame clones only, minus some. The data contain around 310,000 clones, approximately 89% of them seen just once; the ten biggest clones take up more than 9%. The material sequenced was PBMCs or T cells enriched from blood (not recorded which). The receptors were gathered from a woman aged 30 to 39 who had recovered from COVID-19. CDR3s include the opening cysteine and the closing phenylalanine or tryptophan. A D gene is named only where the DNA matches it firmly. Expanded clones are given a class, and other clones once, few, many or no size at all.

j_call clone_size v_call d_call cdr3_aa cdr3_nt
TRBJ2-1 NA TRBV7-3 TRBD2 CASSPYGSSGSGGQFF TGTGCCAGCAGCCCCTATGGGTCTAGCGGGAGCGGTGGGCAGTTCTTC
TRBJ1-1 NA TRBV10-3 TRBD1 CAISEKGAGGTEAFF TGTGCCATCAGTGAAAAGGGGGCTGGGGGCACTGAAGCTTTCTTT
TRBJ1-1 NA TRBV4-2 NA CASSQTYARGLNTEAFF TGTGCCAGCAGCCAAACTTATGCGCGGGGGCTGAACACTGAAGCTTTCTTT
TRBJ2-7 NA TRBV2 NA CASSLSYYEQYF TGTGCCAGCAGTCTGAGCTACTACGAGCAGTACTTC
TRBJ1-1 few TRBV6-5 NA CASSYERNTEAFF TGTGCCAGCAGTTACGAGAGGAACACTGAAGCTTTCTTT
TRBJ2-3 NA TRBV7-2 TRBD2 CASSFGRDRTDTQYF TGTGCCAGCAGCTTTGGGAGGGATCGCACAGATACGCAGTATTTT
TRBJ2-7 once TRBV4-1 TRBD2 CASSHSAGDFYEQYF TGCGCCAGCAGCCACTCCGCGGGAGACTTCTACGAGCAGTACTTC
TRBJ2-2 once TRBV5-4 TRBD1 CASSSRQGPGELFF TGTGCCAGCAGCTCCCGACAGGGTCCCGGGGAGCTGTTTTTT
TRBJ1-2 NA TRBV7-2 TRBD1 CASSLTGGAANYGYTF TGTGCCAGCAGCTTGACAGGGGGTGCCGCTAACTATGGCTACACCTTC
TRBJ1-5 NA TRBV2 NA CASTSRGNQPQHF TGTGCCAGCACCTCCCGGGGCAATCAGCCCCAGCATTTT
TRBJ1-2 NA TRBV30 NA CAWIPRRTAHYGYTF TGTGCCTGGATTCCGAGAAGGACAGCGCACTATGGCTACACCTTC
TRBJ2-3 NA TRBV3-1/TRBV3-2 NA CASSQGPDTQYF TGTGCCAGCAGCCAAGGGCCGGATACGCAGTATTTT
TRBJ1-5 few TRBV27 NA CASSDREGQPQHF TGTGCCAGCTCGGACAGAGAAGGTCAGCCCCAGCATTTT
TRBJ1-1 NA TRBV9 TRBD1 CASSERTGGVAEAFF TGTGCCAGCAGCGAAAGAACAGGGGGCGTCGCTGAAGCTTTCTTT
TRBJ1-2 NA TRBV7-2 NA CASSFSDRVYGYTF TGTGCCAGCAGCTTCTCGGACAGAGTCTATGGCTACACCTTC
TRBJ1-2 NA TRBV6-5 NA CASMSRVLLYGYTF TGTGCCAGCATGTCACGGGTCCTTCTCTATGGCTACACCTTC
TRBJ1-2 NA TRBV3-1/TRBV3-2 NA CASSQDRPVAGYTF TGTGCCAGCAGCCAAGACCGGCCAGTAGCTGGCTACACCTTC
TRBJ2-4 NA TRBV7-2 TRBD2 CASSLGISGSPGNIQYF TGTGCCAGCAGCTTGGGAATTAGCGGGAGCCCCGGGAACATTCAGTACTTC
TRBJ1-5 NA TRBV6-5 TRBD1 CASRSLGQVDQPQHF TGTGCCAGCAGAAGCCTAGGACAGGTCGATCAGCCCCAGCATTTT
TRBJ2-2 few TRBV18 NA CASSLSQTHIRTVNTGELFF TGTGCCAGCTCCCTCAGCCAAACCCACATCAGGACAGTAAACACCGGGGAGCTGTTTTTT
TRBJ2-1 NA TRBV3-1/TRBV3-2 TRBD2 CASSQFYSSGRAILHNEQFF TGTGCCAGCAGCCAATTTTATAGTAGCGGGAGGGCCATCTTACACAATGAGCAGTTCTTC
TRBJ2-7 once TRBV19 TRBD2 CASHDSAGVNEQYF TGTGCCAGCCATGACTCAGCGGGAGTGAACGAGCAGTACTTC
TRBJ2-5 NA TRBV27 NA CASSSGGIETQYF TGTGCCAGCAGCTCAGGGGGGATAGAGACCCAGTACTTC
TRBJ2-7 NA TRBV28 TRBD2 CASSLFTGGLYEQYF TGTGCCAGCAGTTTATTCACGGGGGGGTTATACGAGCAGTACTTC
TRBJ1-1 NA TRBV29-1 NA CSGGLIENTEAFF TGCAGCGGCGGACTGATTGAGAACACTGAAGCTTTCTTT
TRBJ1-5 NA TRBV6-5 NA CASSSGVTQPQHF TGTGCCAGCAGTTCAGGGGTGACTCAGCCCCAGCATTTT
TRBJ1-6 NA TRBV2 TRBD1 CASRGQGDSSPLHF TGTGCCAGCAGAGGACAGGGGGATAGTTCACCCCTCCACTTT
TRBJ2-2 NA TRBV19 TRBD1 CASSIISTGYTGELFF TGTGCCAGTAGTATCATCTCGACAGGGTACACCGGGGAGCTGTTTTTT
TRBJ1-1 NA TRBV12-3/TRBV12-4 NA CASSFLGTEAFF TGTGCCAGCAGTTTTCTAGGAACTGAAGCTTTCTTT
TRBJ2-3 once TRBV21-1 NA CASSTPGQGPDHPTDTQYF TGTGCCAGCAGCACTCCGGGACAGGGGCCCGACCACCCCACAGATACGCAGTATTTT
TRBJ2-1 NA TRBV7-6 NA CASSGDSDAYNEQFF TGTGCCAGCAGCGGGGACTCAGATGCATACAATGAGCAGTTCTTC
TRBJ1-2 NA TRBV3-1/TRBV3-2 NA CASSQEGQALGYTF TGTGCCAGCAGCCAAGAGGGGCAGGCCCTCGGCTACACCTTC
TRBJ1-2 NA TRBV4-1 NA CASSQPGGSNYGYTF TGCGCCAGCAGCCAACCAGGAGGGTCTAACTATGGCTACACCTTC
TRBJ2-5 NA TRBV7-7 TRBD2 CASSLGAGVGRETQYF TGTGCTAGCAGCTTAGGAGCGGGAGTGGGGCGTGAGACCCAGTACTTC
TRBJ1-5 NA TRBV7-2 NA CASSFRDTYQPQHF TGTGCCAGCAGCTTCCGGGACACCTATCAGCCCCAGCATTTT
TRBJ2-3 NA TRBV6-5 TRBD2 CASSYGRASDTQYF TGTGCCAGCAGTTACGGGAGGGCCTCGGATACGCAGTATTTT
TRBJ2-5 once TRBV27 NA CASSSVGVWTQYF TGTGCCAGCAGTTCCGTCGGGGTGTGGACCCAGTACTTC
TRBJ1-3 few TRBV14 NA CASSPRGNTIYF TGTGCCAGCAGCCCGCGGGGAAACACCATATATTTT
TRBJ1-4 NA TRBV7-9 NA CASSLGGGSATNEKLFF TGTGCCAGCAGCTTAGGAGGTGGCTCGGCCACTAATGAAAAACTGTTTTTT
TRBJ2-3 few TRBV7-2 TRBD2 CASSQAWLAGADTQYF TGTGCCAGCAGTCAAGCGTGGCTAGCGGGAGCAGATACGCAGTATTTT
TRBJ1-2 NA TRBV27 TRBD1 CASSFGTASSGYTF TGTGCCAGCAGTTTCGGGACAGCCTCTTCTGGCTACACCTTC
TRBJ2-7 NA TRBV6-5 NA CASSYLAPTYEQYF TGTGCCAGCAGTTACCTAGCCCCAACGTACGAGCAGTACTTC
TRBJ1-6 NA TRBV6-4 TRBD1 CASSPTGGKNNSPLHF TGTGCCAGCAGTCCGACAGGGGGCAAGAATAATTCACCCCTCCACTTT
TRBJ2-2 NA TRBV19 NA CASSNPGWSHTGELFF TGTGCCAGTAGTAACCCGGGATGGAGCCACACCGGGGAGCTGTTTTTT
TRBJ1-5 many TRBV6-1 NA CASSAEGGSGSQPQHF TGTGCCAGCAGTGCCGAAGGGGGGAGCGGGAGTCAGCCCCAGCATTTT
TRBJ2-1 NA TRBV27 TRBD2 CASSSSGTSGMNEQFF TGTGCCAGCAGTTCATCCGGGACTAGCGGGATGAATGAGCAGTTCTTC
TRBJ1-1 NA TRBV7-3 TRBD1 CASSLQGTGGPLETEAFF TGTGCCAGCAGCTTGCAAGGGACAGGGGGCCCGTTGGAAACTGAAGCTTTCTTT
TRBJ2-1 NA TRBV27 TRBD2 CASRSGRADEQFF TGTGCCAGCAGAAGCGGGAGGGCGGATGAGCAGTTCTTC
TRBJ1-2 NA TRBV18 NA CASSQSTPEGYGYTF TGTGCCAGCTCCCAGTCGACTCCGGAAGGCTATGGCTACACCTTC
TRBJ2-5 NA TRBV5-5 NA CASSLAEIVTEQETQYF TGTGCCAGCAGCTTGGCCGAGATTGTAACAGAACAAGAGACCCAGTACTTC
TRBJ2-2 NA TRBV7-3 TRBD2 CASSLLAVNTGELFF TGTGCCAGCAGCTTACTAGCGGTGAACACCGGGGAGCTGTTTTTT
TRBJ1-5 NA TRBV28 NA CASSGQTSNQPQHF TGTGCCAGCAGCGGACAGACTAGCAATCAGCCCCAGCATTTT
TRBJ1-2 NA TRBV7-9 TRBD1 CASSAHDRGSGGYTF TGTGCCAGCAGCGCCCATGACAGGGGGTCGGGTGGCTACACCTTC
TRBJ1-2 NA TRBV12-3/TRBV12-4 TRBD1 CASRSSGTGVYTF TGTGCCAGCAGATCCTCCGGGACAGGGGTGTACACCTTC